The 20 T cell receptor beta chains below were found in one sample sequenced in a study of molecular identifiers for immune sequencing clone quantification. TCRdb recomputed calls from the PCR reads with MiXCR, one row per CDR3 protein. The sample includes about 630,000 distinct CDR3 sequences, approximately 24% of them seen just once. The sequencing input was naive CD8+ T cells from blood, with Jurkat cell RNA spiked in. Subset here: FACS-sorted CD8+CD4-CCR7+CD45RA+ naive T cells. Receptors originate from a human donor in good health. Some libraries in this study had Jurkat cell RNA spiked in.

The rearrangement joins TRBV7-9 to TRBJ2-1, with 12 bases that match TRBD2. CDR1 SEHNR and CDR2 FQNEAQ come from the germline V gene (reference sequence). This CDR3 is 16 amino acids long. V shed 7 bases and J 4 bases; nucleotides not matched to a gene: 8. The CDR3 sequence is CASKSLAGGFYNEQFF. DNA of the CDR3: TGTGCCAGCAAATCACTAGCGGGAGGATTTTACAATGAGCAGTTCTTC.

Remarks on this clonotype: The junction shows a germline mismatch at one end, possibly a read error. The rearrangement uses TRBV7-9 and TRBJ2-7; tentative D call: TRBD1 (6 bases). CDR1 and CDR2 (germline): SEHNR, FQNEAQ (reference sequence). The length of the CDR3 is 12 residues. CDR3 DNA sequence: TGTGCCAGCAGCTTGACAGGCTACGAGCGGTACTTC. Its protein is CASSLTGYERYF.

This chain uses TRBV28 with TRBJ2-7; 12 bases agree with TRBD1. The J segment lost 6 bases and the V segment lost 5 bases, leaving 11 bases of the junction unmatched. The CDR3 length is 16 residues. Per the germline V gene, CDR1 is MDHEN and CDR2 is SYDVKM. As DNA, the CDR3 is TGTGCCAGCAGTCGATATTCCGGGACAGGGGGCATCGAGCAGTACTTC. This sequence encodes CASSRYSGTGGIEQYF.

Of note for this clonotype: This clone may be a read error of a much larger clone one base away. V gene TRBV29-1 combines with J gene TRBJ2-7; weak D call: TRBD2 (6 bases). The CDR3 totals 13 residues. The germline CDR1 and CDR2 sequences are SQVTM and ANQGSEA. Trimming took off 3 bases at V and 6 bases at J, with 15 bases between the two ends. CDR3 in amino acids: CSVEGTSASEQYF. The DNA of the CDR3 is TGCAGCGTTGAGGGGACTTCAGCCTCCGAGCAGTACTTC.

The sample holds many counts of this clonotype. The chain combines TRBV20-1 with TRBJ2-7, with D uncertain. The CDR3 is 12 residues long. The ends were cut back, 6 bases at V and 5 bases at J, with 14 bases in the middle. The germline V gene encodes CDR1 DFQATT and CDR2 SNEGSKA (reference sequence). CDR3 residues: CSAQSDANEQYF. The CDR3 DNA reads as TGCAGTGCGCAGAGTGACGCCAACGAGCAGTACTTC.

This clonotype was detected ten times or more. The rearrangement links TRBV9 to TRBJ1-2; D not resolved. The V end was cut by 0 bases, the J end by 5 bases, with 17 bases between. The CDR3 runs 16 residues. Germline V gene lookup returns CDR1 SGDLS and CDR2 YYNGEE. CDR3 protein: CASSVGLESPRYGYTF. DNA for the CDR3: TGTGCCAGCAGCGTAGGATTGGAGAGTCCCCGATATGGCTACACCTTC. Variable domain in full (rest from reference TRBV9 and TRBJ1-2): DSGVTQTPKHLITATGQRVTLRCSPRSGDLSVYWYQQSLDQGLQFLIQYYNGEERAKGNILERFSAQQFPDLHSELNLSSLELGDSALYFCASSVGLESPRYGYTFGSGTRLTVV.

This clonotype was counted a few times. The chain employs TRBV2 and TRBJ1-4; 7 bases are shared with TRBD1. The germline V gene has CDR1 SNHLY and CDR2 FYNNEI. The length of the CDR3 is 13 residues. Trimming took 8 bases from V and 9 from J; bases not matched to a gene: 9. The CDR3 bases are TGTGCCAGCCGGACAGGAGGGAATCAAAAACTGTTTTTT. Its translation is CASRTGGNQKLFF.

In this sample, this clonotype turned up many times. CDR3 sequence: CASSTVTGTEAFF. The CDR3, as DNA: TGTGCCAGCAGCACCGTGACAGGCACTGAAGCTTTCTTT. The gene calls are TRBV7-9 and TRBJ1-1; D is possibly TRBD1 (6 bases). The ends were cut back, 5 bases at V and 4 bases at J, with 11 bases in the middle. CDR1 and CDR2 (germline): SEHNR, FQNEAQ (reference sequence). This CDR3 region has 13 residues.

The sample holds many counts of this clonotype. V and J are TRBV29-1 and TRBJ2-3, with 14 bases matching TRBD2. The V gene end was trimmed by 2 bases and the J gene end by 3 bases; junction bases not matched to a gene: 4. Germline loops: CDR1 SQVTM, CDR2 ANQGSEA. The CDR3 has 16 amino acids. CDR3 sequence: CSVETGTSGGTDTQYF. DNA for the CDR3: TGCAGCGTTGAAACAGGGACTAGCGGGGGAACAGATACGCAGTATTTT.

The chain uses TRBV7-9 and TRBJ2-1; D may be TRBD1 or TRBD2 (7 bases each). The CDR3 sequence is 15 residues long. Looked up from germline, CDR1 is SEHNR and CDR2 is FQNEAQ (reference sequence). Trimming pared 1 base from V and 9 bases from J, leaving 16 bases between. DNA for the CDR3: TGTGCCAGCAGCTTAGTTCGGGGGGCAGGGGGTGAGCAGTTCTTC. Its protein is CASSLVRGAGGEQFF.

Points on this clonotype: A read error may be the cause here, since a much bigger clone is one base away. V usage is TRBV27 and J usage is TRBJ2-3; D might be TRBD1 (5 bases). Germline-derived CDR1 and CDR2 are MNHEY and SMNVEV (reference sequence). The CDR3 consists of 11 residues. The CDR3 DNA sequence: TGTGCCAGCAGTTTTGGGGCTACGCGGTATTTT. Protein product: CASSFGATRYF.

J is TRBJ1-2 and V is TRBV7-9; D uncertain. Germline values: CDR1 SEHNR, CDR2 FQNEAQ (reference sequence). The length of the CDR3 is 12 residues. Trimming took off 1 base at V and 13 bases at J, with 13 bases between the two ends. CDR3 nucleotide sequence: TGTGCCAGCAGCTTAGAACGCCAGAAGGCCACCTTC. Protein product: CASSLERQKATF.

The chain combines TRBV28 with TRBJ1-3; 7 nucleotides line up with TRBD1. The CDR3 length is 13 residues. V lost 6 bases to trimming and J lost 9 bases; unmatched junction nucleotides: 8. Germline lookup yields CDR1 MDHEN and CDR2 SYDVKM. The CDR3 is CASRGDSSPTIYF. For the CDR3, the DNA is TGTGCCAGCAGGGGGGACAGCTCGCCCACCATATATTTT. The full variable domain, rest sourced from reference TRBV28 and TRBJ1-3, is DVKVTQSSRYLVKRTGEKVFLECVQDMDHENMFWYRQDPGLGLRLIYFSYDVKMKEKGDIPEGYSVSREKKERFSLILESASTNQTSMYLCASRGDSSPTIYFGEGSWLTVV.

This clonotype has just a few counts. The genes are TRBV6-6 and TRBJ2-7; D is possibly TRBD2 (5 bases). Germline-derived CDR1 and CDR2 are MNHNY and SVGAGI (reference sequence). V lost 5 bases and J lost 3, with 17 bases in between. This CDR3 spans 15 amino acids. The CDR3 region is CASSPPTGGGYEQYF. In nucleotides, the CDR3 is TGTGCCAGCAGTCCACCAACCGGAGGAGGCTACGAGCAGTACTTC.

This clonotype has more than one count but fewer than ten. The chain uses TRBV7-2 and TRBJ2-3; possible D gene TRBD1, 6 bases. This CDR3 contains 16 residues. Trimming left V 4 bases short and J 0 bases short, with 14 bases between. CDR1 is SGHTA and CDR2 is FQGNSA in the germline V gene. CDR3 coding DNA: TGTGCCAGCAGCTACAGGGAAGGAACTAGCACAGATACGCAGTATTTT. Amino acids: CASSYREGTSTDTQYF.

This clonotype was detected only a few times. The gene calls are TRBV13 and TRBJ2-1, with D possibly TRBD1 on 5 matching bases. The CDR3 runs 15 residues. In germline, CDR1 is PRHDT, CDR2 FYEKMQ (reference sequence). Trimming cost V 5 bases and J 3 bases, with 14 bases left between them. In DNA, the CDR3 is TGTGCCAGCAGCCCAGTGACAGCCCGCTACAATGAGCAGTTCTTC. This codes for CASSPVTARYNEQFF.

V and J are TRBV5-3 and TRBJ1-1; D remains unclear. TRBV5-3 is an ORF for which the function is uncertain. V was cut by 8 bases and J by 1 base, with 15 bases left in between. This CDR3 spans 14 amino acids. DNA for the CDR3: TGTGCCAGCAGCCCCCCGTGGGGGAACACTGAAGCTTTCTTT. Protein: CASSPPWGNTEAFF.

About this clonotype itself: This may arise from a read error, as a much more abundant clone is one base away. The chain employs TRBV9 and TRBJ2-3; D unclear. CDR3 size: 14 residues. Germline V gene data show CDR1 as SGDLS and CDR2 as YYNGEE. CDR3 DNA: TGTGTCAGCAGCGTACCGAACTTCACAGATACGCAGTATTTT. Translation gives CVSSVPNFTDTQYF.

This chain links TRBV11-2 with TRBJ2-5; D perhaps matches TRBD1 (5 bases). Germline V CDR1 and CDR2: SGHAT, FQNNGV. CDR3 size: 13 residues. Trimming took off 2 bases at V and 3 bases at J, with 7 bases between the two ends. In DNA, the CDR3 is TGTGCCAGCAGCTTAACAGGAAAAGAGACCCAGTACTTC. Translated: CASSLTGKETQYF.

The V gene is TRBV7-9, the J gene TRBJ2-1, with D unclear. From germline, CDR1 is SEHNR and CDR2 FQNEAQ (reference sequence). This CDR3 has 13 amino acids. Trimming removed 3 bases from V and 6 bases from J, with 9 bases in between. The CDR3 reads CASSLVLTNEQFF. Here the CDR3 DNA reads TGTGCCAGCAGCTTGGTGTTAACCAATGAGCAGTTCTTC.